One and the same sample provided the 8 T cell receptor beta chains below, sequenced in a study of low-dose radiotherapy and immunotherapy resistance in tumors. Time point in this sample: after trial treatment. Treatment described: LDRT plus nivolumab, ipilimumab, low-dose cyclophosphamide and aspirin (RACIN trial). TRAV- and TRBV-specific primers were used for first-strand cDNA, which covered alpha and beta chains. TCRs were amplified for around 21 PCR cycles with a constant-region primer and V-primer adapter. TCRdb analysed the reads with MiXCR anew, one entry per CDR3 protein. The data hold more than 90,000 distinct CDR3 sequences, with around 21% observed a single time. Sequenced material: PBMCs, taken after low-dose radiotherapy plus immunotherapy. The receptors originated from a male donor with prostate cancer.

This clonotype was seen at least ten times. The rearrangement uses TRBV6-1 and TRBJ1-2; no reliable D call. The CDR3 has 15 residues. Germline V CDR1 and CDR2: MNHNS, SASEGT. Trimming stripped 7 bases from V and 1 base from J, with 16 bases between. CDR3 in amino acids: CASIPGGSSNYGYTF. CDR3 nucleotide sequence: TGTGCCAGCATCCCGGGCGGCAGTAGTAACTATGGCTACACCTTC.

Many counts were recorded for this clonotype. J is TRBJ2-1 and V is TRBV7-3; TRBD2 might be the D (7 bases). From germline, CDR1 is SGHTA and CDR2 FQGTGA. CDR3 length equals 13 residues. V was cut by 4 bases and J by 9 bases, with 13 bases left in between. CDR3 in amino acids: CASSSGGRSEQFF. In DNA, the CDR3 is TGTGCCAGCAGCTCGGGGGGCCGGAGTGAGCAGTTCTTC.

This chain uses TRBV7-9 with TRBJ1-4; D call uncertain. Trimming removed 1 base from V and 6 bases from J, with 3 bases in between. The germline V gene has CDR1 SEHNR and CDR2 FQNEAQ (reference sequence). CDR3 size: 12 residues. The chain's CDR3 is CASSLVYEKLFF. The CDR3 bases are TGTGCCAGCAGCTTAGTATATGAAAAACTGTTTTTT.

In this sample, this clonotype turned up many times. The CDR3 bases are TGCAGCGTTGGGAGTCTGGGGGGAAACACCATATATTTT. This translates into CSVGSLGGNTIYF. The genes are TRBV29-1 and TRBJ1-3, with unresolved D. V lost 4 bases to trimming and J lost 4 bases, with 11 bases between them. Per the germline V gene, CDR1 is SQVTM and CDR2 is ANQGSEA. The CDR3 has 13 residues. The variable domain in full, completed from reference TRBV29-1 and TRBJ1-3, reads SAVISQKPSRDICQRGTSLTIQCQVDSQVTMMFWYRQQPGQSLTLIATANQGSEATYESGFVIDKFPISRPNLTFSTLTVSNMSPEDSSIYLCSVGSLGGNTIYFGEGSWLTVV.

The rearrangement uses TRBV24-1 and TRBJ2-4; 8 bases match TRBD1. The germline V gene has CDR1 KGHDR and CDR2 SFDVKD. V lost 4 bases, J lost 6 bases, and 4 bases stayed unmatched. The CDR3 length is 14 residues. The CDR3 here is CATSEGQGTNIQYF. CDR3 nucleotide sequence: TGTGCCACCAGTGAAGGACAGGGAACAAACATTCAGTACTTC.

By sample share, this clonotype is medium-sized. The CDR3 loop reads CSVEDLEGRGTSGGAGEQFF. Here the CDR3 DNA reads TGCAGCGTTGAAGATCTCGAGGGGCGCGGTACTAGCGGGGGGGCCGGAGAGCAGTTCTTC. The chain couples TRBV29-1 to TRBJ2-1; TRBD2 matches 13 bases. The CDR3 is made up of 20 amino acids. V was pared by 0 bases and J by 10 bases, with 21 bases of the junction left unmatched. The V gene's germline CDR1 is SQVTM and CDR2 ANQGSEA.

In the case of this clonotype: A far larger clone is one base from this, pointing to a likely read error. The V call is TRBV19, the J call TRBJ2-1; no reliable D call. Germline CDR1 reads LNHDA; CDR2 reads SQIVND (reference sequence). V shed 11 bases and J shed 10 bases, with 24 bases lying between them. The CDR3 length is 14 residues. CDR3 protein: CACAKGPEGREQFF. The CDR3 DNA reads TGTGCCTGCGCGAAAGGACCAGAAGGGCGGGAGCAGTTCTTC. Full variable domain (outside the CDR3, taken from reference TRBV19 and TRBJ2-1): DGGITQSPKYLFRKEGQNVTLSCEQNLNHDAMYWYRQDPGQGLRLIYYSQIVNDFQKGDIAEGYSVSREKKESFPLTVTSAQKNPTAFYLCACAKGPEGREQFFGPGTRLTVL.

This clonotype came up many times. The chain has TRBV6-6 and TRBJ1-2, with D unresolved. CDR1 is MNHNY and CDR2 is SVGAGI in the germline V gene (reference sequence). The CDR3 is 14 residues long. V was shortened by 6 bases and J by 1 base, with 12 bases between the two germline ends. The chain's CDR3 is CASSRLNFNYGYTF. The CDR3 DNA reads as TGTGCCAGCAGCCGTTTAAATTTTAACTATGGCTACACCTTC.